These T cell receptor beta chains were read from a single sample in a study of cytomegalovirus exposure and HLA in healthy donors. Sequencing used immunoSEQ multiplex PCR; TCRdb keeps in-frame clones, though not all of them. Among some 200,000 clones listed, roughly 13% were seen once. Sequencing was carried out using PBMCs. These receptors originate from a man between 45 and 60 years old in good health and CMV-seropositive. Each CDR3 is given with its conserved first and last residue. The order of the fields is V gene, D gene, J gene, clone size, CDR3 DNA, CDR3 protein. The D gene is left open where the match is weak. Some rows have no size entry. The others give once, few or many, or a class for an expanded clone.

V: TRBV11-3; D: TRBD2; J: TRBJ2-7; size: .; DNA: TGTGCCAGCAGCCCCGTTGGGCAGCCGAGCGGGGTCCAGTACTTC; CDR3: CASSPVGQPSGVQYF
V: TRBV5-1; D: TRBD2; J: TRBJ2-7; size: .; DNA: TGCGCCAGCAGCGTGGGACTAGCGGGGGGCTACGAGCAGTACTTC; CDR3: CASSVGLAGGYEQYF
V: TRBV2; D: TRBD1; J: TRBJ2-7; size: few; DNA: TGTGCCAGCAGTGCTTTCACCGGGGACAGCGGCTACGAGCAGTACTTC; CDR3: CASSAFTGDSGYEQYF
V: TRBV19; D: .; J: TRBJ1-5; size: few; DNA: TGTGCCAGTAGCGTAATTGAGGCTCAGCCCCAGCATTTT; CDR3: CASSVIEAQPQHF
V: TRBV27; D: TRBD2; J: TRBJ2-1; size: .; DNA: TGTGCCAGCAGCCTACTAGCGGGGGCAGGGGAGCAGTTCTTC; CDR3: CASSLLAGAGEQFF
V: TRBV19; D: TRBD1; J: TRBJ2-6; size: .; DNA: TGTGCCAGTAGCCCAGGGGGTCCTGGGGCCAACGTCCTGACTTTC; CDR3: CASSPGGPGANVLTF
V: TRBV19; D: .; J: TRBJ2-3; size: .; DNA: TGTGCCAGTAAGGAGACCCTCGTCTCCGCAGATACGCAGTATTTT; CDR3: CASKETLVSADTQYF
V: TRBV30; D: .; J: TRBJ1-1; size: .; DNA: TGTGCCTGGAGTCGGCGGGGGGGGGTCACTGAAGCTTTCTTT; CDR3: CAWSRRGGVTEAFF
V: TRBV29-1; D: TRBD1; J: TRBJ2-5; size: medium-sized; DNA: TGCAGCGTTGAAGAGGACAGGGGGCGCAGCGAGACCCAGTACTTC; CDR3: CSVEEDRGRSETQYF
V: TRBV28; D: TRBD1; J: TRBJ1-6; size: .; DNA: TGTGCCAGCAGTTGGGGACAGGTTATAGTTTCACCCCTCCACTTT; CDR3: CASSWGQVIVSPLHF
V: TRBV7-9; D: .; J: TRBJ1-5; size: few; DNA: TGTGCCAGCAGCTTACACGGGCAGGGGTGGCAGCCCCAGCATTTT; CDR3: CASSLHGQGWQPQHF
V: TRBV4-1; D: .; J: TRBJ2-1; size: few; DNA: TGCGCCAGCAGCCAAGGAGACACCACCTTCCAGTTCTTC; CDR3: CASSQGDTTFQFF
V: TRBV5-1; D: .; J: TRBJ1-6; size: few; DNA: TGCGCCAGCAGCTTAGGGCAGGGCTATAATTCACCCCTCCACTTT; CDR3: CASSLGQGYNSPLHF
V: TRBV5-1; D: TRBD1; J: TRBJ1-4; size: few; DNA: TGCGCCAGCAGCTCCCGACAGGGGGCCGCTAATGAAAAACTGTTTTTT; CDR3: CASSSRQGAANEKLFF
V: TRBV4-3; D: TRBD2; J: TRBJ2-2; size: .; DNA: TGCGCCAGCAGCCAAGACCTGGGGGGGGTAGGGGACACCGGGGAGCTGTTTTTT; CDR3: CASSQDLGGVGDTGELFF
V: TRBV19; D: TRBD1; J: TRBJ1-2; size: few; DNA: TGTGCCAGTAGTATGGGACAGGGGAACTATGGCTACACCTTC; CDR3: CASSMGQGNYGYTF
V: TRBV6-1; D: TRBD1; J: TRBJ1-2; size: few; DNA: TGTGCCAGCAGTGAAGGTCGAGGGACAGTGTATGGCTACACCTTC; CDR3: CASSEGRGTVYGYTF
V: TRBV25-1; D: TRBD1; J: TRBJ1-1; size: .; DNA: TGTGCCAGCAGCCCCAACTGGGACAGGGTTGGCACTGAAGCTTTCTTT; CDR3: CASSPNWDRVGTEAFF
V: TRBV7-7; D: .; J: TRBJ1-1; size: few; DNA: TGTGCCAGCAGCCCAATAGGGGGGAACACTGAAGCTTTCTTT; CDR3: CASSPIGGNTEAFF
V: TRBV6-6; D: TRBD2; J: TRBJ2-3; size: .; DNA: TGTGCCAGCAGCCTGACTAGCGGGGGGGCGGATACGCAGTATTTT; CDR3: CASSLTSGGADTQYF
V: TRBV19; D: TRBD1; J: TRBJ1-4; size: few; DNA: TGTGCCAGTAGTATTCCTCGGACAGGGTATGAAAAACTGTTTTTT; CDR3: CASSIPRTGYEKLFF
V: TRBV6-6; D: .; J: TRBJ1-5; size: few; DNA: TGTACCAGCAGTTACCTAGGGGAGGATCAGCCCCAGCATTTT; CDR3: CTSSYLGEDQPQHF
V: TRBV6-1; D: .; J: TRBJ2-1; size: .; DNA: TGTGCCAGCAGTTCGTTGGACAGTTACAATGAGCAGTTCTTC; CDR3: CASSSLDSYNEQFF
V: TRBV5-1; D: .; J: TRBJ1-2; size: few; DNA: TGCGCCAGCAGCTTACAGGCGGATACAGATGGCTACACCTTC; CDR3: CASSLQADTDGYTF
V: TRBV21-1; D: .; J: TRBJ1-5; size: .; DNA: TGTGCCAGCGAGAAGGGCAGGGGGCGCGGGCAGCCCCAGCATTTT; CDR3: CASEKGRGRGQPQHF
V: TRBV15; D: TRBD2; J: TRBJ2-5; size: many; DNA: TGTGCCACCAGCTCAAGCGGGGGGGCCCCAGAGACCCAGTACTTC; CDR3: CATSSSGGAPETQYF
V: TRBV6-4; D: .; J: TRBJ2-3; size: few; DNA: TGTGCCAGCAGTGACGAAGCAGGCCGGACAGATACGCAGTATTTT; CDR3: CASSDEAGRTDTQYF
V: TRBV5-1; D: TRBD1; J: TRBJ2-7; size: .; DNA: TGCGCCAGCAGCCCGGAGGGGACAGGGCGCCCCTACGAGCAGTACTTC; CDR3: CASSPEGTGRPYEQYF
V: TRBV6-6; D: .; J: TRBJ1-1; size: .; DNA: TGTGCCAGCAGTAGGGCGACAGGATCCTTCTTT; CDR3: CASSRATGSFF
V: TRBV7-6; D: TRBD2; J: TRBJ2-3; size: .; DNA: TGTGCCAGCAGCTTAGGGGCGGGGGTTCGGGAAGATACGCAGTATTTT; CDR3: CASSLGAGVREDTQYF
V: TRBV19; D: .; J: TRBJ1-6; size: .; DNA: TGTGCCAGTACCACTACGTTCGGCGGGGGGAAATATAATTCACCCCTCCACTTT; CDR3: CASTTTFGGGKYNSPLHF
V: TRBV7-6; D: TRBD1; J: TRBJ2-5; size: .; DNA: TGTGCCAGCAGCTCCGCCATGGACAGGCTCTCCAAAGAGACCCAGTACTTC; CDR3: CASSSAMDRLSKETQYF
V: TRBV9; D: TRBD2; J: TRBJ2-6; size: few; DNA: TGTGCCAGCAGCGTAGCGGGCGGGGGGGCCCCTGGGGCCAACGTCCTGACTTTC; CDR3: CASSVAGGGAPGANVLTF
V: TRBV28; D: TRBD1; J: TRBJ1-4; size: few; DNA: TGTGCCAGCAGTTTTGGACAGGGGGCTAATGAAAAACTGTTTTTT; CDR3: CASSFGQGANEKLFF
V: TRBV6-4; D: TRBD1; J: TRBJ1-2; size: few; DNA: TGTGCCAGCAGTCCAGGACAGGGGAACTATGGCTACACCTTC; CDR3: CASSPGQGNYGYTF
V: TRBV6-1; D: TRBD1; J: TRBJ1-1; size: .; DNA: TGTGCCAGCAGTGAAGTTCGGACAGGGTTGGTAGCTTTCTTT; CDR3: CASSEVRTGLVAFF
V: TRBV21-1; D: .; J: TRBJ1-2; size: .; DNA: TGTGCCAGCAGCACGCGGACTCGTTGGCGCTACACCTTC; CDR3: CASSTRTRWRYTF
V: TRBV27; D: .; J: TRBJ1-2; size: .; DNA: TGTGCCAGCAGTTTATACCCAGGCTATGGCTACACCTTC; CDR3: CASSLYPGYGYTF
V: TRBV28; D: .; J: TRBJ1-2; size: few; DNA: TGTGCCAGCAGTTCGCGGCCCTCTCGTGGCTACACCTTC; CDR3: CASSSRPSRGYTF
V: TRBV5-7; D: .; J: TRBJ1-5; size: .; DNA: TGTGCCAGCATTTTCCGACCAGGGAGGAATCAGCCCCAGCATTTT; CDR3: CASIFRPGRNQPQHF
V: TRBV6-5; D: .; J: TRBJ1-2; size: few; DNA: TGTGCCAGCAGTTCAGACATTGGAGGCTACACCTTC; CDR3: CASSSDIGGYTF
V: TRBV6-1; D: TRBD1; J: TRBJ1-3; size: .; DNA: TGTGCCAGCAGTGAATGGCAGGGGGCCTCTGGAAACACCATATATTTT; CDR3: CASSEWQGASGNTIYF
V: TRBV6-6; D: .; J: TRBJ2-1; size: .; DNA: TGTGCCAGCAGTTACGCTAGCGACTCCTACAATGAGCAGTTCTTC; CDR3: CASSYASDSYNEQFF
V: TRBV11-3; D: .; J: TRBJ2-6; size: few; DNA: TGTGCCAGCAGCTCCCCAGCCGGGACAACCTCTGGGGCCAACGTCCTGACTTTC; CDR3: CASSSPAGTTSGANVLTF
V: TRBV14; D: TRBD1; J: TRBJ1-2; size: .; DNA: TGTGCCAGCAGCCAAGCCGGGACAGGGCTCTATGGCTACACCTTC; CDR3: CASSQAGTGLYGYTF
V: TRBV20-1; D: .; J: TRBJ2-5; size: .; DNA: TGCAGTGTAGAAGAGACCCAGTACTTC; CDR3: CSVEETQYF
V: TRBV9; D: TRBD2; J: TRBJ2-3; size: .; DNA: TGTGCCAGCAGCGTTACCTCCGGGACTAGCGGGGGGCTCCACACAGATACGCAGTATTTT; CDR3: CASSVTSGTSGGLHTDTQYF
V: TRBV27; D: .; J: TRBJ1-2; size: few; DNA: TGTGCCAGCAGTTCTCCCGGGACACAGTATGGCTACACCTTC; CDR3: CASSSPGTQYGYTF
V: TRBV5-4; D: .; J: TRBJ1-2; size: .; DNA: TGTGCCAGCAGCTTGGCCGAGACAGGTGGACGCTATGGCTACACCTTC; CDR3: CASSLAETGGRYGYTF